The 29 T cell receptor beta chains presented below share a single source sample, sequenced in a study of response to subunit inactivated influenza vaccine (dated by TCRdb to 2017 to 2018). The receptor library was made with RT-PCR. The sequencing machine was an Illumina HiSeq 2500. TCRdb handled the public reads itself, with Q25 trimming in fastp and clone calling in MiXCR, and kept productive beta chains. For every CDR3 protein sequence, its rows merge into one entry that carries the most common genes and DNA. The sample records 600,000 to 850,000 distinct CDR3 sequences, about 14% of which are singletons. The ten most abundant clones make up 7.6% of the sample. The specimen comprised PBMCs from blood, sampled roughly 2 weeks before vaccination. Receptors originate from a man aged 45-65 years who received an inactivated influenza vaccine. Donor details come from another sample of the same person, matched by shared clones.

This clonotype was observed a handful of times. The DNA of the CDR3 is TGTGCCAGCAGTGGACAGGGATTCGGCGTATACAATGAGCAGTTCTTC. Translating gives CASSGQGFGVYNEQFF. This chain connects TRBV25-1 to TRBJ2-1; the match to TRBD1 covers 7 bases. Germline CDR1 MGHDK, CDR2 SYGVNS. The J segment lost 4 bases and the V segment lost 4 bases, leaving 10 bases of the junction unmatched. The CDR3 spans 16 residues.

The chain is built from TRBV6-5 and TRBJ2-7, with 7 bases identical to TRBD2. The ends lost 0 bases at V and 2 bases at J; junction bases unmatched: 4. This CDR3 is built from 15 residues. CDR1 is MNHEY and CDR2 is SVGAGI in the germline V gene. For the CDR3, the DNA is TGTGCCAGCAGTTACTCGGGGGGGGTCACCTACGAGCAGTACTTC. Translating it yields CASSYSGGVTYEQYF.

V is TRBV10-3 and J is TRBJ2-7, with 10 bases matching TRBD1. Germline CDR1 ENHRY, CDR2 SYGVKD. J was trimmed by 3 bases and V by 10 bases; bases with no gene match: 6. The CDR3 runs to 13 residues. In DNA, the CDR3 is TGTGCCACCGGGGACAGGGGAAACTACGAGCAGTACTTC. Protein product: CATGDRGNYEQYF.

This clonotype occurred a few times. J is TRBJ2-6 and V is TRBV12-3 or TRBV12-4; D perhaps matches TRBD1 (5 bases). This CDR3 has 15 amino acids. V was clipped by 2 bases and J by 2 bases, with 7 bases between them. CDR3 in DNA: TGTGCCAGCAGTTTATCAGGGACTGGGGCCAACGTCCTGACTTTC. Translating gives CASSLSGTGANVLTF.

This clonotype came up a few times. V gene TRBV6-2 or TRBV6-3 combines with J gene TRBJ2-1; possibly TRBD1 for D (6 bases). This CDR3 has 13 amino acids. The germline V gene has CDR1 MNHEY and CDR2 SVGEGT. V lost 2 bases and J 5 bases, leaving 7 bases between the germline ends. As DNA, the CDR3 is TGTGCCAGCAGTTACAACAGGGACAATGAGCAGTTCTTC. Translation: CASSYNRDNEQFF.

The genes are TRBV20-1 and TRBJ2-3; 8 bases align to TRBD1. The J segment lost 4 bases and the V segment lost 8 bases, leaving 8 bases of the junction unmatched. This CDR3 is 13 amino acids long. Germline lookup yields CDR1 DFQATT and CDR2 SNEGSKA (reference sequence). CDR3 protein: CSSNRGVADTQYF. The CDR3, as DNA: TGCAGTTCCAACAGGGGGGTGGCAGATACGCAGTATTTT.

This clonotype was detected a few times. The rearrangement joins TRBV7-8 to TRBJ1-4; D not certain. V was clipped by 5 bases and J by 4 bases, with 11 bases between them. The CDR3 runs 14 residues. Germline V gene data show CDR1 as SGHVS and CDR2 as FQNEAQ. The CDR3 reads CASSPGRNNEKLFF. The CDR3 DNA reads as TGTGCCAGCAGCCCCGGACGGAATAATGAAAAACTGTTTTTT.

The sample holds many counts of this clonotype. The chain uses TRBV12-3 or TRBV12-4 and TRBJ2-5; TRBD1 is a possible D gene (6 bases). CDR3 length: 14 residues. Trimming stripped 2 bases from V and 4 bases from J, with 11 bases between. This CDR3 is CASSLSTGPETQYF. The CDR3 DNA follows: TGTGCCAGCAGTTTAAGCACAGGGCCAGAGACCCAGTACTTC.

This sequence joins TRBV4-2 and TRBJ2-3, with 7 bases aligning to TRBD2. The CDR3 sequence is 16 residues long. CDR1 is LGHNA and CDR2 is YNFKEQ in the germline V gene. V shed 4 bases, J shed 4 bases, and the junction held 11 bases outside the gene matches. CDR3 DNA: TGTGCCAGCAGCCGCCGAGTGAGCGGGGTCCCAGATACGCAGTATTTT. It specifies CASSRRVSGVPDTQYF.

This clonotype was seen many times. V and J are TRBV28 and TRBJ1-6; 7 bases fit TRBD1. The CDR3 is 16 residues long. Germline CDR1 is MDHEN and CDR2 is SYDVKM. After removal of 3 bases from V and 4 bases from J, the junction contained 6 bases not matched to a gene. The CDR3 DNA reads as TGTGCCAGCAGTTTCACCGGGACAGCATATAATTCACCCCTCCACTTT. As protein: CASSFTGTAYNSPLHF.

Points on this clonotype: The junction differs from germline at one of its ends, possibly a read error. This sequence joins TRBV12-3 or TRBV12-4 and TRBJ1-3; D uncertain. This CDR3 has 12 residues. The CDR3 coding sequence is TGTGCCGGCAGTTACAGCCCTTCTGCCATATATTTT. This gives the protein CAGSYSPSAIYF.

The chain has TRBV19 and TRBJ2-1; the D call may be TRBD1 or TRBD2 (5 bases each). V was clipped by 3 bases and J by 5 bases, with 14 bases between them. The CDR3 runs 15 residues. Germline loops: CDR1 LNHDA, CDR2 SQIVND (reference sequence). CDR3 residues: CASSIRGRGNNEQFF. The CDR3 coding sequence is TGTGCCAGTAGTATCCGGGGCCGAGGGAACAATGAGCAGTTCTTC.

The rearrangement joins TRBV5-1 to TRBJ1-1; a possible D gene is TRBD1 (6 bases). Deletions cut 6 bases from V and 1 base from J, with 16 bases between. The CDR3 sequence is 15 residues long. CDR1 and CDR2 (germline): SGHRS, YFSETQ. The CDR3 protein is CASTWGRSTNTEAFF. As DNA, the CDR3 is TGCGCCAGCACGTGGGGGCGTAGTACGAACACTGAAGCTTTCTTT.

A note on this clonotype: A junction end diverges from the germline sequence, so it may reflect a read error. The chain employs TRBV11-1 and TRBJ2-2; 14 positions match TRBD2. From germline, CDR1 is SGHAT and CDR2 FQDESV (reference sequence). The CDR3 sequence is 17 residues long. The CDR3: CTSSPTSGGGNTGELFF. DNA of the CDR3: TGTACCAGCAGCCCGACTAGCGGGGGGGGAAACACCGGGGAGCTGTTTTTT.

This clonotype was counted only a few times. The chain links TRBV20-1 to TRBJ2-1, with D hard to call. V was pared by 3 bases and J by 8 bases, with 11 bases between. This CDR3 has 12 amino acids. Germline V gives CDR1 DFQATT, CDR2 SNEGSKA (reference sequence). This CDR3 reads CSARVQAYEQFF. The CDR3 nucleotides are TGCAGTGCTAGGGTCCAGGCCTATGAGCAGTTCTTC.

This clonotype appeared a few times. V usage is TRBV7-8 and J usage is TRBJ2-5; D gene unclear. CDR1 is SGHVS, CDR2 FQNEAQ, per germline. Trimming cost V 4 bases and J 5 bases, with 14 bases left between them. The CDR3 consists of 14 residues. The CDR3 nucleotides read TGTGCCAGCAGCTCTGCTAGTGGACCCGAGACCCAGTACTTC. Residues: CASSSASGPETQYF.

The CDR3 protein is CASTTGTLRGAFF. The CDR3 DNA reads TGTGCCAGCACTACCGGGACCTTGCGGGGAGCTTTCTTT. This chain links TRBV12-3 or TRBV12-4 with TRBJ1-1; a weak D match, TRBD1 (5 bases). CDR3 length equals 13 residues. V was trimmed by 7 bases and J by 10 bases, leaving 19 bases between them.

This clonotype was seen more than once but under ten times. Written as DNA, the CDR3 is TGTGCCAGCAGCCCCAGAAGGGCGATGGCCCGATACGAGCAGTACTTC. Amino acids: CASSPRRAMARYEQYF. The chain links TRBV11-2 to TRBJ2-7; D ambiguous. Trimming left V 5 bases short and J 4 bases short, with 21 bases between. Looked up from germline, CDR1 is SGHAT and CDR2 is FQNNGV. This CDR3 is built from 16 residues.

This clonotype was recorded a few times. The J gene is TRBJ1-1, the V gene TRBV7-9; D is uncertain. Germline values: CDR1 SEHNR, CDR2 FQNEAQ (reference sequence). With 0 bases removed from V and 8 bases from J, the gap between germline ends came to 7 bases. The length of the CDR3 is 12 residues. CDR3 amino acids: CASSLAFAEAFF. In DNA, the CDR3 is TGTGCCAGCAGCTTAGCGTTCGCAGAAGCTTTCTTT.

This clonotype was detected only a few times. V gene TRBV29-1 combines with J gene TRBJ2-7, with no clear D. Trimming removed 4 bases from V and 2 bases from J, with 15 bases in between. CDR1 is SQVTM, CDR2 ANQGSEA, per germline. The CDR3 consists of 14 residues. Here the CDR3 DNA reads TGCAGCGTTGTAGGGCTTAACAGCGCCTACGAGCAGTACTTC. Its translation: CSVVGLNSAYEQYF.

This clonotype was seen at least ten times. The rearrangement joins TRBV15 to TRBJ1-3; no reliable D call. This CDR3 contains 17 residues. CDR1 and CDR2 (germline): LNHNV, YYDKDF (reference sequence). V was trimmed by 2 bases and J by 3 bases, leaving 17 bases between them. The CDR3 is CATSRTFMGSRGNTIYF. The CDR3 DNA follows: TGTGCCACCAGCAGAACGTTTATGGGGAGTCGTGGAAACACCATATATTTT. The whole variable domain, remainder taken from reference TRBV15 and TRBJ1-3, is DAMVIQNPRYQVTQFGKPVTLSCSQTLNHNVMYWYQQKSSQAPKLLFHYYDKDFNNEADTPDNFQSRRPNTSFCFLDIRSPGLGDTAMYLCATSRTFMGSRGNTIYFGEGSWLTVV.

Of note for this clonotype: This may arise from a read error, as a much more abundant clone is one base away. The rearrangement links TRBV4-2 to TRBJ2-7, with 11 bases aligning to TRBD1. The CDR3 spans 16 residues. CDR1 and CDR2 from the germline V gene are LGHNA and YNFKEQ. CDR3: CTSSQAGTGGPYEQYF. CDR3 DNA sequence: TGTACCAGCAGCCAAGCCGGGACAGGGGGTCCCTACGAGCAGTACTTC.

J is TRBJ2-1 and V is TRBV5-1; a possible D gene is TRBD2 (7 bases). The CDR3 is made up of 16 amino acids. V dropped 7 bases and J dropped 3 bases, with 20 bases sitting between them. CDR1 and CDR2 from the germline V gene are SGHRS and YFSETQ. As DNA, the CDR3 is TGCGCCAGCGATCGCACAGGGAGGGGTGTCTACAATGAGCAGTTCTTC. This translates into CASDRTGRGVYNEQFF.

This chain joins TRBV14 and TRBJ2-5; 10 nucleotides match TRBD2. CDR1 is SGHDN, CDR2 FVKESK, per germline. CDR3 length equals 19 residues. V was clipped by 0 bases and J by 0 bases; unmatched bases: 10. The CDR3 sequence: CASSQDRASGGLYQETQYF. In DNA form, the CDR3 reads TGTGCCAGCAGCCAAGATCGGGCTAGCGGGGGCCTGTACCAAGAGACCCAGTACTTC.

J is TRBJ2-7 and V is TRBV15; D may be TRBD1 (6 bases). Per the germline V gene, CDR1 is LNHNV and CDR2 is YYDKDF (reference sequence). The CDR3 is made up of 14 amino acids. Trimming left V 1 base short and J 6 bases short, with 13 bases between. The CDR3 region is CATSRVHAGAEQYF. CDR3 nucleotides: TGTGCCACCAGCAGAGTGCATGCAGGGGCCGAGCAGTACTTC.

V gene TRBV4-2 combines with J gene TRBJ2-5; 10 bases are shared with TRBD1. The germline V gene encodes CDR1 LGHNA and CDR2 YNFKEQ. Unmatched junction bases numbered 5, after V lost 7 bases and J lost 3 bases. The CDR3 runs to 14 residues. The CDR3 spells CASTMTGGKETQYF. The CDR3 nucleotides are TGTGCCAGCACTATGACAGGGGGCAAAGAGACCCAGTACTTC.

In its sample, this clonotype was seen a few times. The chain combines TRBV7-9 with TRBJ2-7, with a weak D call TRBD2 (5 bases). The CDR3 has 14 amino acids. From germline, CDR1 is SEHNR and CDR2 FQNEAQ (reference sequence). V was shortened by 5 bases and J by 2 bases, with 13 bases between the two germline ends. The CDR3 is CASSPYGVTYEQYF. The CDR3 DNA reads TGTGCCAGCAGCCCATACGGGGTTACCTACGAGCAGTACTTC.

This clonotype was seen a handful of times. The rearrangement uses TRBV5-1 and TRBJ2-3; 11 bases match TRBD2. Germline values: CDR1 SGHRS, CDR2 YFSETQ. J lost 5 bases, V lost 8 bases, and 4 bases had no gene match. CDR3 size: 13 residues. CDR3 DNA sequence: TGCGCCAGTAGCGGGAGGGCCAAAGATACGCAGTATTTT. Translated: CASSGRAKDTQYF.

The J gene is TRBJ1-1, the V gene TRBV12-3 or TRBV12-4; TRBD1 matches at 10 bases. The CDR3 is 17 amino acids. V lost 5 bases to trimming and J lost 1 base; unmatched junction nucleotides: 10. CDR3 sequence (DNA): TGTGCCAGCAGTCGTTCCGGGACAGGGGTAAAGAACACTGAAGCTTTCTTT. Protein: CASSRSGTGVKNTEAFF.